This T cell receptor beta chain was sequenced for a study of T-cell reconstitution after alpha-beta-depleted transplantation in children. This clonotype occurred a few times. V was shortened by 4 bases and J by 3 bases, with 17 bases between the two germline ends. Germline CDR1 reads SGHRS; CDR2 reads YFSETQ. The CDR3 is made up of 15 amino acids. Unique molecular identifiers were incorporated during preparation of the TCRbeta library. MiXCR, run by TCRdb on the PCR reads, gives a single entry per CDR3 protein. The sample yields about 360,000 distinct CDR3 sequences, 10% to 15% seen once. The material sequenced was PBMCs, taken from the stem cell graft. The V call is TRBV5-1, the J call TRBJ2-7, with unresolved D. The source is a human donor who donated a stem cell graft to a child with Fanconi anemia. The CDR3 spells CASSLGPAGIYEQYF. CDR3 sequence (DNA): TGCGCCAGCAGCCTGGGTCCCGCCGGCATCTACGAGCAGTACTTC.